Presented here are 25 T cell receptor beta chains from one specimen sequenced in a study of brain metastases from non-small cell lung cancer. TCRdb's copy holds only in-frame clones and misses some; the assay was immunoSEQ multiplex PCR. The top ten hold 7.5% to 9% of the sample, which has roughly 2,300 clones, approximately 90% seen once. Sample: tumor-adjacent normal tissue. These receptors were obtained from a donor aged 40 or older with non-small cell lung cancer.

The CDR3 reads CASAEGGEDTQYF. Here the CDR3 DNA reads TGTGCCAGCGCCGAGGGGGGCGAAGATACGCAGTATTTT. The chain is built from TRBV3-1 (or the pseudogene TRBV3-2) and TRBJ2-3; the D gene could be TRBD1 or TRBD2 (6 bases each). V was cut by 8 bases and J by 5 bases, with 14 bases left in between. The CDR3 runs to 13 residues. Germline V gene data show CDR1 as LGHDT and CDR2 as YNNKEL (reference sequence).

This sequence joins TRBV2 and TRBJ2-1; 14 bases map to TRBD2. V shed 6 bases and J 8 bases; nucleotides not matched to a gene: 6. CDR3 length: 15 residues. Germline loops: CDR1 SNHLY, CDR2 FYNNEI. The CDR3 region has the DNA TGTGCCAGCAGCCCCCGGGGACTAGCGGGAGATGAGCAGTTCTTC. This gives the protein CASSPRGLAGDEQFF. Complete variable domain (other parts from reference TRBV2 and TRBJ2-1): EPEVTQTPSHQVTQMGQEVILRCVPISNHLYFYWYRQILGQKVEFLVSFYNNEISEKSEIFDDQFSVERPDGSNFTLKIRSTKLEDSAMYFCASSPRGLAGDEQFFGPGTRLTVL.

The V and J genes are TRBV19 and TRBJ1-2; D remains unclear. This CDR3 spans 16 amino acids. Germline CDR1 reads LNHDA; CDR2 reads SQIVND (reference sequence). V was pared by 4 bases and J by 2 bases, with 17 bases between. The DNA of the CDR3 is TGTGCCAGTAGTACCCCCCCCGGACGGGTAAACTATGGCTACACCTTC. Its translation is CASSTPPGRVNYGYTF.

This chain connects TRBV3-1 (or the pseudogene TRBV3-2) to TRBJ1-6; perhaps TRBD1 as D (5 bases). The CDR3 has 14 amino acids. Germline values: CDR1 LGHDT, CDR2 YNNKEL (reference sequence). Trimming pared 3 bases from V and 8 bases from J, leaving 11 bases between. The CDR3 reads CASSHHRSDSPLHF. The CDR3 DNA sequence: TGTGCCAGCAGCCACCACAGGTCTGATTCACCCCTCCACTTT.

The genes are TRBV18 and TRBJ1-6; D gene uncertain. This CDR3 contains 15 residues. Germline lookup yields CDR1 KGHSH and CDR2 LQKENI. V gave up 5 bases and J gave up 0 bases, with 8 bases separating them. CDR3 region: CASSSTGSYNSPLHF. The CDR3 nucleotides are TGTGCCAGCTCATCGACCGGCTCCTATAATTCACCCCTCCACTTT.

The rearrangement joins TRBV7-2 to TRBJ1-1, with D possibly matching TRBD1 (6 bases). Germline-derived CDR1 and CDR2 are SGHTA and FQGNSA. The CDR3 is made up of 14 amino acids. The V end was cut by 5 bases, the J end by 7 bases, with 17 bases between. The CDR3 coding sequence is TGTGCCAGCAGCCTTAACCGGGACATGAATGAAGCTTTCTTT. Its translation: CASSLNRDMNEAFF. Looking up the rest from reference TRBV7-2 and TRBJ1-1 gives the full variable domain: GAGVSQSPSNKVTEKGKDVELRCDPISGHTALYWYRQSLGQGLEFLIYFQGNSAPDKSGLPSDRFSAERTGGSVSTLTIQRTQQEDSAVYLCASSLNRDMNEAFFGQGTRLTVV.

The chain links TRBV6-5 to TRBJ1-4; D is unresolved. The CDR3 runs 14 residues. CDR1 and CDR2 from the germline V gene are MNHEY and SVGAGI. Trimming pared 2 bases from V and 4 bases from J, leaving 8 bases between. Here the CDR3 DNA reads TGTGCCAGCAGTTACGGGCAGGATAATGAAAAACTGTTTTTT. This gives the protein CASSYGQDNEKLFF.

This chain uses TRBV28 with TRBJ1-6; D is undetermined. Germline V CDR1 and CDR2: MDHEN, SYDVKM. The V end was cut by 4 bases, the J end by 9 bases, with 10 bases between. The CDR3 runs to 13 residues. The CDR3: CASSSGRFSPLHF. The CDR3 nucleotides read TGTGCCAGCAGTTCGGGCAGGTTTTCACCCCTCCACTTT.

The chain couples TRBV6-6 to TRBJ1-1, with 8 bases that match TRBD1. Losses at the gene ends were 5 bases for V and 3 bases for J; bases not matched to a gene: 5. Germline V lookup: CDR1 MNHNY, CDR2 SVGAGI (reference sequence). This CDR3 is built from 14 residues. The CDR3 reads CASSRTGWDTEAFF. CDR3 in DNA: TGTGCCAGCAGTCGGACAGGGTGGGACACTGAAGCTTTCTTT.

The chain recombines TRBV2 with TRBJ2-7; weak D call: TRBD2 (5 bases). The germline V gene has CDR1 SNHLY and CDR2 FYNNEI. The CDR3 length is 12 residues. The germline V and J ends were trimmed by 7 bases and 4 bases, with 11 bases remaining between them. The CDR3 coding sequence is TGTGCCAGCATGGAACAGCGGTACGAGCAGTACTTC. This encodes CASMEQRYEQYF.

V gene TRBV7-3 combines with J gene TRBJ2-1, with D perhaps given as TRBD1 or TRBD2 (5 bases each). This CDR3 has 16 amino acids. With 5 bases removed from V and 1 base from J, the gap between germline ends came to 15 bases. Germline V gene data show CDR1 as SGHTA and CDR2 as FQGTGA. As DNA, the CDR3 is TGTGCCAGCAGCGCCCCGGGACCCACTTCCTACAATGAGCAGTTCTTC. Its translation is CASSAPGPTSYNEQFF.

Details on this clone: One junction end disagrees with the germline gene, perhaps due to a read error. Additional DNA sequences in this sample encode the identical CDR3. The rearrangement uses TRBV7-2 and TRBJ2-3, with 8 bases lining up with TRBD2. CDR3 size: 17 residues. Germline V gives CDR1 SGHTA, CDR2 FQGNSA. This CDR3 is CASSLRDLGRGTDTQYF. CDR3 nucleotide sequence: TGTGCTAGCAGCTTAAGGGACCTCGGGAGGGGCACAGATACGCAGTATTTT.

CDR3 sequence (DNA): TGCGCCAGCAGCTTGATGGTAGAGACCGGGGAGCTGTTTTTT. Amino acids: CASSLMVETGELFF. This chain links TRBV5-1 with TRBJ2-2; no definite D call. Germline loops: CDR1 SGHRS, CDR2 YFSETQ. CDR3 length: 14 amino acids. V gave up 1 base and J gave up 5 bases, with 9 bases separating them.

The rearrangement uses TRBV28 and TRBJ2-3; D may be TRBD2 (5 bases). V lost 10 bases to trimming and J lost 6 bases, with 17 bases between them. Looked up from germline, CDR1 is MDHEN and CDR2 is SYDVKM. This CDR3 region has 13 residues. The DNA for the CDR3 is TGTGCCAACTCGCGGAGGACGACTGATACGCAGTATTTT. This translates into CANSRRTTDTQYF.

The chain is built from TRBV27 and TRBJ2-7; possibly TRBD1 or TRBD2 for D (5 bases each). The CDR3 is 14 residues long. Looked up from germline, CDR1 is MNHEY and CDR2 is SMNVEV (reference sequence). Deletions cut 8 bases from V and 1 base from J, with 15 bases between. Written as DNA, the CDR3 is TGTGCCAGCCGGCGGGCAGGGCAATCCTACGAGCAGTACTTC. It is translated as CASRRAGQSYEQYF.

Details on this clone: The sample has other DNA sequences that encode this CDR3 too. The chain employs TRBV6-5 and TRBJ2-2; the D is unclear. CDR1 is MNHEY and CDR2 is SVGAGI in the germline V gene. The CDR3 is 15 amino acids. Trimming took off 7 bases at V and 5 bases at J, with 17 bases between the two ends. The CDR3 sequence: CASIPSGVNTGELFF. Written as DNA, the CDR3 is TGTGCCAGCATTCCCTCTGGGGTGAATACCGGGGAGCTGTTTTTT.

The rearrangement links TRBV12-3 or TRBV12-4 to TRBJ1-1, with 7 bases identical to TRBD1. Trimming cost V 6 bases and J 4 bases; bases outside gene matches: 5. CDR3 length: 13 amino acids. CDR3 loop: CASSPPGGTEAFF. CDR3 in DNA: TGTGCCAGCAGCCCACCAGGGGGCACTGAAGCTTTCTTT.

A single count supports this clone. V gene TRBV11-2 combines with J gene TRBJ2-3; 12 bases align to TRBD2. The trim removed 1 base at V and 1 base at J, leaving 0 bases unmatched. The CDR3 is 16 residues long. Germline loops: CDR1 SGHAT, CDR2 FQNNGV. This chain's CDR3 is CASSLASGGGTDTQYF. The CDR3 DNA follows: TGTGCCAGCAGCTTAGCTAGCGGGGGGGGCACAGATACGCAGTATTTT.

The J gene is TRBJ2-7, the V gene TRBV5-4; D not certain. The CDR3 runs to 11 residues. The V end was cut by 4 bases, the J end by 3 bases, with 5 bases between. CDR1 is SGHNT, CDR2 YYREEE, per germline (reference sequence). The CDR3 DNA reads TGTGCCAGCAGCCTGAACTACGAGCAGTACTTC. It codes for CASSLNYEQYF.

The chain uses TRBV6-5 and TRBJ1-4; D is uncertain. From germline, CDR1 is MNHEY and CDR2 SVGAGI. The CDR3 loop spans 15 amino acids. Trimming shortened V by 5 bases and J by 8 bases, and 18 bases separated the two germline ends. CDR3 protein: CASSLITPQDEKLFF. The DNA for the CDR3 is TGTGCCAGCAGTCTAATAACACCCCAGGACGAAAAACTGTTTTTT.

The chain uses TRBV10-2 and TRBJ2-6; D call uncertain. Trimming cost V 4 bases and J 4 bases, with 5 bases left between them. Germline V CDR1 and CDR2: WSHSY, SAAADI. The CDR3 is 13 residues long. CDR3 sequence reads: CASSVQGANVLTF. The CDR3 DNA sequence: TGCGCCAGCAGTGTTCAGGGGGCCAACGTCCTGACTTTC.

This CDR3 reads CASSISTGGNYGYTF. The CDR3 nucleotides read TGTGCCAGCAGCATTTCCACAGGGGGAAACTATGGCTACACCTTC. The rearrangement links TRBV7-2 to TRBJ1-2, with 8 bases aligning to TRBD1. Germline-derived CDR1 and CDR2 are SGHTA and FQGNSA. This CDR3 is built from 15 residues. The V and J ends lost 5 bases and 2 bases, in that order; junction bases with no gene match: 7.

V usage is TRBV7-9 and J usage is TRBJ1-5; D is undetermined. This CDR3 has 12 residues. V lost 4 bases, J lost 9 bases, and 10 bases lay in between. Germline V gene data show CDR1 as SEHNR and CDR2 as FQNEAQ (reference sequence). CDR3 DNA sequence: TGTGCCAGCAGCTCGGCGGGTCCGCCCCAGCATTTT. It codes for CASSSAGPPQHF. Based on the CDR3 plus reference TRBV7-9 and TRBJ1-5, the full variable domain is DTGVSQNPRHKITKRGQNVTFRCDPISEHNRLYWYRQTLGQGPEFLTYFQNEAQLEKSRLLSDRFSAERPKGSFSTLEIQRTEQGDSAMYLCASSSAGPPQHFGDGTRLSIL.

This clone was counted a single time. At one boundary the junction diverges from the germline segment, which might be a read error. This sample includes further DNA sequences coding for the same CDR3. The chain employs TRBV28 and TRBJ2-7; D assignment may be TRBD1 or TRBD2 (5 bases each). Germline V gives CDR1 MDHEN, CDR2 SYDVKM. The CDR3 has 13 amino acids. This CDR3 is CASTTGLRHLGHF. Here the CDR3 DNA reads TGTGCCAGCACAACGGGGCTCAGGCACCTGGGGCATTTC.

This chain connects TRBV27 to TRBJ1-2; D remains unclear. The germline V and J ends were trimmed by 2 bases and 0 bases, with 7 bases remaining between them. Looked up from germline, CDR1 is MNHEY and CDR2 is SMNVEV (reference sequence). CDR3 length: 14 amino acids. CDR3 residues: CASSLTSANYGYTF. In DNA, the CDR3 is TGTGCCAGCAGTTTAACGAGTGCTAACTATGGCTACACCTTC.